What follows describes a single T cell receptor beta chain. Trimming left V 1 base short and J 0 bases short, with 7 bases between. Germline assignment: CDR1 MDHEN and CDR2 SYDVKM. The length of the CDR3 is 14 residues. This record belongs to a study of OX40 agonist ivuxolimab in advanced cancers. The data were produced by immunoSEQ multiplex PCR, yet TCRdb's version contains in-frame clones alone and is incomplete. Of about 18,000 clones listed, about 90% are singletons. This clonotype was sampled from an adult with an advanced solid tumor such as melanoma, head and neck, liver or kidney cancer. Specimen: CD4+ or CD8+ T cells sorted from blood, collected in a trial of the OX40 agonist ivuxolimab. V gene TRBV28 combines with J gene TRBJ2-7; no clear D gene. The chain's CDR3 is CASSLSPPSYEQYF. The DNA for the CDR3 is TGTGCCAGCAGTTTATCCCCCCCCTCCTACGAGCAGTACTTC.